This T cell receptor (beta chain) was documented in a study of OX40 agonist ivuxolimab in advanced cancers. General study findings and limits: Patients who responded partially at 0.1-3.0 mg/kg showed clonal expansion ranking among the lowest.

The CDR3 length is 13 residues. Per germline, CDR1 SGHDT and CDR2 YYEEEE. Trimming shortened V by 7 bases and J by 4 bases, and 14 bases separated the two germline ends. In regard to this clone: Its target is unknown.

Here immunoSEQ multiplex PCR was the method, and the copy in TCRdb shows in-frame clones only, minus some. Of 50,000 to 75,000 clones in the sample, 91% are singletons; the top ten hold less than 6%. The sequence was collected from an adult with an advanced solid tumor such as melanoma, head and neck, liver or kidney cancer. The chain is built from TRBV5-6 and TRBJ2-5, with D perhaps matching TRBD1 or TRBD2 (5 bases each). Sequenced material: CD4+ or CD8+ T cells sorted from blood, taken in a trial of the OX40 agonist ivuxolimab. CDR3 DNA: TGTGCCAGCGGAGAGGGGCTGGGAGAGACCCAGTACTTC. This sequence encodes CASGEGLGETQYF.